This T cell receptor (beta chain) came from a study of blood T cell repertoires in COVID-19 (dated by TCRdb to the early 2020s). General notes on the study: Samples covering the acute and convalescent phases of COVID-19 were provided by collaborators in the United States, Italy and Spain. A de-identified subject ID, COVID-19 status, age in years and sex were almost always included in the sample metadata. Deeply sampled blood TCRbeta repertoires from subjects exposed to, actively infected with, or recovered from COVID-19 were included in the dataset. Where HLA class I and class II types were available, the types were taken from metadata supplied by the sample provider, not from assay-based typing. Samples came from the ongoing ImmuneRACE study (first 160 participants) plus 1,254 subjects from 6 global collaborators. The material from the prospective study consisted of cDNA or gDNA derived from T cells, B-cell-depleted T cells, or PBMCs. A freely available public database, intended as a resource for researchers studying the immune response to SARS-CoV-2, is where the repertoires were released.

Taken from cysteine to phenylalanine, the CDR3 has 18 residues. Of the read, only the CDR3 DNA is kept; its 54 bases are in frame from base 1. Taken from the germline V gene (reference sequence), the CDR1 and CDR2 loops are LNHDA and SQIVND. Trimming removed 8 bases from V and 5 bases from J, leaving 28 bases between the germline ends. On this clone itself: Its cognate antigen has yet to be identified. No base quality information exists; no much larger clone differs at one position.

The collaborating institutions used their own protocols to collect whole blood in K2EDTA tubes. For TCRbeta analysis, collaborator samples were shipped as frozen whole blood, as isolated PBMCs, or as DNA extracted from either sample type. The paper's findings and limits, for the study overall: How much clinical and demographic metadata was included differed by source and by participant, and the metadata was provided uncurated.

TCRbeta CDR3 regions were amplified from genomic DNA by means of the immunoSEQ Assay, a bias-controlled multiplex PCR. The published analysis was carried out like this. The number of nucleated cells in each sample was estimated from the amplification of reference gene primers within the assay. Sequence reads were collapsed and filtered to measure the absolute abundance of every unique TCRbeta CDR3 rearrangement. For each sample, productive Simpson clonality was calculated as the square root of Simpson's diversity index over productive rearrangements. Here the immuneACCESS table is served through TCRdb, limited to in-frame sequences with V and J called. Missing clones are a known gap in these copies; in checked studies unresolved V genes cover under half, and the rest lacks a known reason. V and J calls plus clone size are reproduced from that table; the DNA served to infer D and trimming. This sample is represented by around 100,000 clones; around four fifths of them were singletons. The ten top clones hold over 20% of the sample.

The receptor was derived from a man aged 60 to 69 with acute or convalescent COVID-19. This sequence uses TRBV19 and TRBJ1-5; a tentative D match to TRBD1 spans 6 bases. The material sequenced was peripheral blood. The sequenced DNA is TGTGCCAGTGCCTTTTTGGGGACCACCGGGACACCTGATCAGCCCCAGCATTTT. Its coded protein is CASAFLGTTGTPDQPQHF.